The 15 T cell receptor beta chains below were found in one sample sequenced in a study of CD8 T cells in Susac syndrome (dated by TCRdb to the late 2010s). Library generation was performed with the immunoSEQ multiplex PCR assay. RNA was extracted using the RNeasy kit, and about 0.5 to 1 ug of the RNA was reverse transcribed with random hexamers. TCRdb applied fastp at Q25 and MiXCR to the public reads, then kept only in-frame beta chains. Rows matching on CDR3 protein sequence are summarized as one entry with the most common DNA and genes. This sample comprises about 240,000 distinct CDR3 sequences, 90% to 96% of them detected only once. The ten largest clones capture approximately 0.1% of the sample. Sequencing was carried out using CD4+ T cells from PBMCs. These receptor sequences come from a human donor with Susac syndrome.

This rearrangement joins TRBV29-1 to TRBJ1-1; D is ambiguous. There are 11 residues in the CDR3. Trimming took off 4 bases at V and 1 base at J, with 4 bases between the two ends. Germline CDR1 and CDR2: SQVTM and ANQGSEA. The CDR3 region has the DNA TGCAGCGTTGGTGCGAACACTGAAGCTTTCTTT. Translated, it gives CSVGANTEAFF.

The chain recombines TRBV3-1 with TRBJ2-6; 8 nucleotides agree with TRBD1. This CDR3 region has 14 residues. Unmatched junction bases numbered 8, after V lost 4 bases and J lost 12 bases. Looked up from germline, CDR1 is LGHDT and CDR2 is YNNKEL (reference sequence). The chain's CDR3 is CASSLPGQVPVLTF. The DNA for the CDR3 is TGTGCCAGCAGCCTGCCGGGACAGGTTCCCGTCCTGACTTTC.

V gene TRBV12-3 or TRBV12-4 combines with J gene TRBJ2-2, with 7 bases identical to TRBD2. The CDR3 covers 13 residues. V lost 6 bases and J lost 5; bases outside the gene matches: 3. CDR3 DNA sequence: TGTGCCAGCAGCCACGGGGGGACCGGGGAGCTGTTTTTT. Residues: CASSHGGTGELFF.

This chain joins TRBV24-1 and TRBJ2-2; weak D call: TRBD2 (6 bases). The CDR3 has 15 amino acids. Trimming shortened V by 9 bases and J by 4 bases, and 17 bases separated the two germline ends. Germline assignment: CDR1 KGHDR and CDR2 SFDVKD. The CDR3 protein is CATGRAGGITGELFF. The CDR3 DNA follows: TGTGCCACCGGGCGAGCGGGTGGAATCACCGGGGAGCTGTTTTTT.

V and J are TRBV20-1 and TRBJ2-3; TRBD2 agrees at 8 bases. With 5 bases clipped from V and 3 bases from J, the junction kept 1 base outside the gene matches. The CDR3 is 12 residues long. The V gene's germline CDR1 is DFQATT and CDR2 SNEGSKA (reference sequence). This chain's CDR3 is CSAPGGTDTQYF. The CDR3 region has the DNA TGCAGTGCTCCGGGAGGGACAGATACGCAGTATTTT.

This chain joins TRBV21-1 and TRBJ2-7; TRBD2 reflects the table's D call only, with no check against the DNA. TRBV21-1 is flagged as a pseudogene. The CDR3 consists of 20 residues. In DNA, the CDR3 is TGTGCCAGCAGCATCCTCATAATGGGAACTAGCGGGAGTCGAGCCTACGAGCAGTACTTC. Its protein is CASSILIMGTSGSRAYEQYF.

CDR3 loop: CASSDGWSYEQYF. Written as DNA, the CDR3 is TGTGCCAGCAGCGACGGGTGGTCCTACGAGCAGTACTTC. The gene calls are TRBV9 and TRBJ2-7; unclear D gene. This CDR3 is 13 amino acids long. Trimming shortened V by 3 bases and J by 1 base, and 8 bases separated the two germline ends. Germline values: CDR1 SGDLS, CDR2 YYNGEE.

The chain links TRBV6-1 to TRBJ2-1; 9 positions match TRBD2. Germline values: CDR1 MNHNS, CDR2 SASEGT. With 8 bases clipped from V and 7 bases from J, the junction kept 15 bases outside the gene matches. This CDR3 has 16 amino acids. Written as DNA, the CDR3 is TGTGCCAGCGCGTACAGGAGACTAGCGGCTGGGAATGAGCAGTTCTTC. Its translation: CASAYRRLAAGNEQFF.

The chain employs TRBV4-2 and TRBJ2-2, with D perhaps TRBD2 (6 bases). The germline V and J ends were trimmed by 3 bases and 6 bases, with 8 bases remaining between them. The CDR3 has 13 residues. Germline loops: CDR1 LGHNA, CDR2 YNFKEQ. This CDR3 reads CASSHRESGELFF. The CDR3 nucleotides read TGTGCCAGCAGCCATCGGGAGTCCGGGGAGCTGTTTTTT.

The rearrangement links TRBV23-1 to TRBJ1-1; 7 bases map to TRBD1. TRBV23-1 is labeled an ORF, and its function is uncertain. This CDR3 comprises 15 residues. V lost 2 bases, J lost 1 base, and 4 bases stayed unmatched. The CDR3 loop is CASSQRGPGNTEAFF. The CDR3 DNA is TGCGCCAGCAGTCAAAGGGGGCCGGGGAACACTGAAGCTTTCTTT.

The chain carries TRBV9 and TRBJ2-7; the match to TRBD2 covers 9 bases. The CDR3 spans 16 residues. Losses at the gene ends were 0 bases for V and 5 bases for J; bases not matched to a gene: 9. CDR1 is SGDLS and CDR2 is YYNGEE in the germline V gene. In nucleotides, the CDR3 is TGTGCCAGCAGCGTAGGACACAGCTTAGCGGGAGACGAGCAGTACTTC. This gives the protein CASSVGHSLAGDEQYF.

The chain has TRBV5-1 and TRBJ2-1; 8 bases map to TRBD2. Trimming took 4 bases from V and 3 from J; bases not matched to a gene: 6. The CDR3 sequence is 15 residues long. Germline-derived CDR1 and CDR2 are SGHRS and YFSETQ. CDR3 DNA sequence: TGCGCCAGCAGCCTACTTAGCGGGAACTACAATGAGCAGTTCTTC. Its protein product is CASSLLSGNYNEQFF.

The chain links TRBV30 to TRBJ1-1; the D is unclear. Germline CDR1 reads GTSNPN; CDR2 reads SVGIG (reference sequence). This CDR3 spans 12 amino acids. Trimming cost V 7 bases and J 4 bases, with 13 bases left between them. The CDR3 loop is CASDRLGTEAFF. The DNA of the CDR3 is TGTGCCTCAGACCGGTTGGGCACTGAAGCTTTCTTT.

J is TRBJ2-3 and V is TRBV28; D gene unclear. This CDR3 is built from 15 residues. The germline V gene encodes CDR1 MDHEN and CDR2 SYDVKM. Trimming pared 7 bases from V and 1 base from J, leaving 15 bases between. The CDR3 nucleotides are TGTGCCAGCACGGACCCCGGAGTTGGCACAGATACGCAGTATTTT. Translation: CASTDPGVGTDTQYF.

This clonotype was picked up one time. This chain links TRBV18 with TRBJ1-5; tentatively, D is TRBD1 (5 bases). CDR1 KGHSH and CDR2 LQKENI come from the germline V gene. This CDR3 contains 14 residues. V lost 6 bases and J 5 bases, leaving 14 bases between the germline ends. This chain's CDR3 is CASSPQSGDQPQHF. CDR3 sequence (DNA): TGTGCCAGCTCCCCTCAGTCGGGGGATCAGCCCCAGCATTTT.